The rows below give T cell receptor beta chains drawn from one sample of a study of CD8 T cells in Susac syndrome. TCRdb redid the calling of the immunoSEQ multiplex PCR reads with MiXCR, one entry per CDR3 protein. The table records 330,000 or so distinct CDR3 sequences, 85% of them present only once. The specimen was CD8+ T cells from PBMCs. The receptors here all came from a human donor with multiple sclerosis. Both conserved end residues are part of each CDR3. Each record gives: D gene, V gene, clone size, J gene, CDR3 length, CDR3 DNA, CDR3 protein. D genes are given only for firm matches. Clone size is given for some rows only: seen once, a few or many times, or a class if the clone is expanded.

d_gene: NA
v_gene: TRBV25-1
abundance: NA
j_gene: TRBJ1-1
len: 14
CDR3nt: TGTGCCAGCAGTCCGCGGGGGCATAACACTGAAGCTTTCTTT
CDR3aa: CASSPRGHNTEAFF

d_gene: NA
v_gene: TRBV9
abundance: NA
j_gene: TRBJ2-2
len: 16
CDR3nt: TGTGCCAGCAGCGCCCCCCCCGGCCCGGGGACCGGGGAGCTGTTTTTT
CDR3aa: CASSAPPGPGTGELFF

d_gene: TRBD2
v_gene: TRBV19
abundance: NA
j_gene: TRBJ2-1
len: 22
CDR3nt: TGTGCCAGTAGTATCGGACTAGGGACTAGCGGGAAGTACTCGAGCTCCTACAATGAGCAGTTCTTC
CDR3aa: CASSIGLGTSGKYSSSYNEQFF

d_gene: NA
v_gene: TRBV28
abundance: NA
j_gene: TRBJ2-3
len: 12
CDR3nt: TGTGCCAGTAAGGGGTGGGCAGATACGCAGTATTTT
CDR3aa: CASKGWADTQYF

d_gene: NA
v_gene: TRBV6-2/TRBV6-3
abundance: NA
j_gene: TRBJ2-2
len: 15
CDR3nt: TGTGCCAGCAGTTACTCGAGGTCCGCCACCGGGGAGCTGTTTTTT
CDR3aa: CASSYSRSATGELFF

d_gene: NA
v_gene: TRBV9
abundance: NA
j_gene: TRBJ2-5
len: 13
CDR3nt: TGTGCCAGCAGCGTAGCCCGGGAGGAGACCCAGTACTTC
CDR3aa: CASSVAREETQYF

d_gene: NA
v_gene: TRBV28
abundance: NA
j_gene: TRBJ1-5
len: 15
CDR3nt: TGTGCCAGCAGTTTTCCGCAGGGAGGGGATCAGCCCCAGCATTTT
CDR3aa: CASSFPQGGDQPQHF

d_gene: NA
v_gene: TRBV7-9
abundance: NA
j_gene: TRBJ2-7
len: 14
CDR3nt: TGTGCCAGCAGCTTAAACCTCGGGTTGGGGGAGCAGTACTTC
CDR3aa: CASSLNLGLGEQYF

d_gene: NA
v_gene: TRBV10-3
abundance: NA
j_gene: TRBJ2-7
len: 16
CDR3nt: TGTGCCATCAGTGAGTCTGGAGGGAACGGCCCTATGGGGCAGTACTTC
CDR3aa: CAISESGGNGPMGQYF

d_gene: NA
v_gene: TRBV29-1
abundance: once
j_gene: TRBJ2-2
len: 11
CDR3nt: TGCAGCGTTGATGATACCGGGGAGCTGTTTTTT
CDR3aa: CSVDDTGELFF

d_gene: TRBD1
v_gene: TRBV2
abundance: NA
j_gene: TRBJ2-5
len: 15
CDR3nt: TGTGCCAGCAGTGCCGGGGACAGCCATGAGGAGACCCAGTACTTC
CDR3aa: CASSAGDSHEETQYF

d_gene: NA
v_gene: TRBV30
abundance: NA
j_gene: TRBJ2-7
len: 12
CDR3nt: TGTGCCTGGGCAGCGTCGGGATACGAGCAGTACTTC
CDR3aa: CAWAASGYEQYF

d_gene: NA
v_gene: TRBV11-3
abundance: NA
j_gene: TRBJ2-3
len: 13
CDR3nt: TGTGCCAGCAGCGGGCGCCTGGAGGATACGCAGTATTTT
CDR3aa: CASSGRLEDTQYF

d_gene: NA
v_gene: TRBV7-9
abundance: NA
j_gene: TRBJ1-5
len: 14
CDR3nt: TGTGCCAGCAGCGCACATGGGGGCGATCAGCCCCAGCATTTT
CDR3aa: CASSAHGGDQPQHF

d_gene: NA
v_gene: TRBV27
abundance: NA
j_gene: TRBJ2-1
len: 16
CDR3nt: TGTGCCAGCAGTTTATCCGATTTAGCGGCCTACAATGAGCAGTTCTTC
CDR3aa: CASSLSDLAAYNEQFF

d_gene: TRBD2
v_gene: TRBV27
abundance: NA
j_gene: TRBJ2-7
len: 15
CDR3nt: TGTGCCAGCAGTTTATCAGCGGGAGAAGACTACGAGCAGTACTTC
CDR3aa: CASSLSAGEDYEQYF

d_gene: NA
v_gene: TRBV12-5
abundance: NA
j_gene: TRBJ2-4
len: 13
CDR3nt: TGTGCTAGTGGGGACGGGCTTCAGGCCATTCAGTACTTC
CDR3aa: CASGDGLQAIQYF

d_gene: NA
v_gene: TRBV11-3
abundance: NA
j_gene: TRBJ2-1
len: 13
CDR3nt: TGTGCCAGCAGCCCCAGAGAAAACAGTGAGCAGTTCTTC
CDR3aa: CASSPRENSEQFF

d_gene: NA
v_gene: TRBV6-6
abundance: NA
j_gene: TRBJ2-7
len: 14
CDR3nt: TGTGCCAGCAGTCCATTGACGGATTCCTACGAGCAGTACTTC
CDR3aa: CASSPLTDSYEQYF

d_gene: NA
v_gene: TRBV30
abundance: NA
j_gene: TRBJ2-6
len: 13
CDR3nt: TGTGCCTCTGAAGATACCGGGGCCAACGTCCTGACTTTC
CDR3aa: CASEDTGANVLTF

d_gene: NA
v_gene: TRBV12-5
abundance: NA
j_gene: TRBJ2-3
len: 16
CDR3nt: TGTGCTAGTGGTCCGCCGGGCAAACTCACCACAGATACGCAGTATTTT
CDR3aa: CASGPPGKLTTDTQYF

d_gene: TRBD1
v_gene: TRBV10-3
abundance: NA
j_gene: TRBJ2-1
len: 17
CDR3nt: TGTGCCATCAGTGAGGGAGACAGGGCCAGCTCCTACAATGAGCAGTTCTTC
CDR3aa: CAISEGDRASSYNEQFF

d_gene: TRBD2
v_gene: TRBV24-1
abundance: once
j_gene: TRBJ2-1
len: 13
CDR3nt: TGTGCCACCTCAGCGGGAGTGGACAATGAGCAGTTCTTC
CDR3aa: CATSAGVDNEQFF

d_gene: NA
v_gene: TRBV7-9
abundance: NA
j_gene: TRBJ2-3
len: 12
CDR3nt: TGTGCCAGCAGCTCCTGGGGAGATACGCAGTATTTT
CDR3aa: CASSSWGDTQYF

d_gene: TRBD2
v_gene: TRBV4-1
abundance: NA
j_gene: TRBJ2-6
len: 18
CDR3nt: TGCGCCAGCAGCCAAGGTATAGCGGGCCCCTCTGGGGCCAACGTCCTGACTTTC
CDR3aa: CASSQGIAGPSGANVLTF

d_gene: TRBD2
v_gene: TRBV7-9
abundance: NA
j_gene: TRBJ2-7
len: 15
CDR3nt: TGTGCCAGCAGCGAACCGGGACTAGCGTACTACGAGCAGTACTTC
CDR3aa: CASSEPGLAYYEQYF

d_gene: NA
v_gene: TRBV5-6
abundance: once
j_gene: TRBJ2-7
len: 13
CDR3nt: TGTGCCAGCAGCTGGGACGGAGCCTACGAGCAGTACTTC
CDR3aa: CASSWDGAYEQYF

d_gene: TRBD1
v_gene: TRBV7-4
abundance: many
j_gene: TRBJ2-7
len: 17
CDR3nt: TGTGCCAGCAGCTTATCGACGGGAGGACAGGGGTCCTACGAGCAGTACTTC
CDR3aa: CASSLSTGGQGSYEQYF

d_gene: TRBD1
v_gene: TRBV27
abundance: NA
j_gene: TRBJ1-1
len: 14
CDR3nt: TGTGCCAGCAGTTTGTCAGGGGGAAGAACTGAAGCTTTCTTT
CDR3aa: CASSLSGGRTEAFF

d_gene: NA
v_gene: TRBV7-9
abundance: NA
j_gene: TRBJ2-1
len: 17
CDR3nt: TGTGCCAGCAGCTATAAAGAGGGAGACCACTCCTACAATGAGCAGTTCTTC
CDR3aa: CASSYKEGDHSYNEQFF

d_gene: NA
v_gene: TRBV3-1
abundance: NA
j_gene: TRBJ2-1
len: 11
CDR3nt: TGTGCCAGCAGCCAAGGGTGGGAGCAGTTCTTC
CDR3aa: CASSQGWEQFF

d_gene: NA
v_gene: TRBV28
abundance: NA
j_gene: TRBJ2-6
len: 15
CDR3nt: TGTGCCAGCAGTGGCAGGGGCTCTGGGGCCAACGTCCTGACTTTC
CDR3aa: CASSGRGSGANVLTF

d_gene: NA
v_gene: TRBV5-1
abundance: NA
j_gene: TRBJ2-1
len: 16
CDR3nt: TGCGCCAGCAGCCCTCAATGGGTCCTCTCCTACAATGAGCAGTTCTTC
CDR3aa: CASSPQWVLSYNEQFF

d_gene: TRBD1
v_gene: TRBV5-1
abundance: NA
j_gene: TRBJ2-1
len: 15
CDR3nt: TGCGCCAGCAGCTTCACGGGACAGGGAGTGAATGAGCAGTTCTTC
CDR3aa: CASSFTGQGVNEQFF

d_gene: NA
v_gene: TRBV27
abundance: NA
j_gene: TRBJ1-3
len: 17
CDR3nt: TGTGCCAGCAGTTTATCGATAGATGGACTTTCCCCAAACACCATATATTTT
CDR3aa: CASSLSIDGLSPNTIYF

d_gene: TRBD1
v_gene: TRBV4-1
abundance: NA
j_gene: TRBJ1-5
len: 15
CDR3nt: TGCGCCAGCAGCCGACAGGGGGATAGCAATCAGCCCCAGCATTTT
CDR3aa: CASSRQGDSNQPQHF

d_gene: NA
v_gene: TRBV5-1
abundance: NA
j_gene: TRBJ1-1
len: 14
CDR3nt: TGCGCCAGCATGGACGGAGGGGGGAACACTGAAGCTTTCTTT
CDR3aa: CASMDGGGNTEAFF

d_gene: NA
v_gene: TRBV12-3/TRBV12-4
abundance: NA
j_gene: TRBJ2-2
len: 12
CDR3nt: TGTGCCAGCAGTCCCAGCACCGGGGAGCTGTTTTTT
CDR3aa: CASSPSTGELFF

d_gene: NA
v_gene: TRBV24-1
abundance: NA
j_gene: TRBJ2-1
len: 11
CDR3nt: TGTGCCACCAGTGAGGTCAATGAGCAGTTCTTC
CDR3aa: CATSEVNEQFF

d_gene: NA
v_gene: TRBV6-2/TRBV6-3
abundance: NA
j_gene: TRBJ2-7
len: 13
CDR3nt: TGTGCCAGCAGTAATAGACTCCAACTCGAGCAGTACTTC
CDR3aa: CASSNRLQLEQYF

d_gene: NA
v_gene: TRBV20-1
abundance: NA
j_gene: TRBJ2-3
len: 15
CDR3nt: TGCAGTGCTAGAGCCTGGACTTATCTTACAGATACGCAGTATTTT
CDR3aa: CSARAWTYLTDTQYF

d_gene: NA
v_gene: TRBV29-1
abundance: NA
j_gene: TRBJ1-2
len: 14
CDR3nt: TGCAGCGTTGAACCGGGGGATACTAACTATGGCTACACCTTC
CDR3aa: CSVEPGDTNYGYTF

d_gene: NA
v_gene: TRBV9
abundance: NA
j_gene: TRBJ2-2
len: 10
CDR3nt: TGTGCCAGCGCGGGTGGGGAGCTGTTTTTT
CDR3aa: CASAGGELFF

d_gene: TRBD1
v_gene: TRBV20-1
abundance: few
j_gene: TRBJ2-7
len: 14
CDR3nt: TGCAGTGCTAGAATTGCACAGGGGTTTTACGAGCAGTACTTC
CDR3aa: CSARIAQGFYEQYF

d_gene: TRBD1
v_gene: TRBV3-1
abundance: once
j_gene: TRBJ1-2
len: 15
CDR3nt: TGTGCCAGCAGCCAAGATTGGGGGACAGTCTATGGCTACACCTTC
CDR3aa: CASSQDWGTVYGYTF